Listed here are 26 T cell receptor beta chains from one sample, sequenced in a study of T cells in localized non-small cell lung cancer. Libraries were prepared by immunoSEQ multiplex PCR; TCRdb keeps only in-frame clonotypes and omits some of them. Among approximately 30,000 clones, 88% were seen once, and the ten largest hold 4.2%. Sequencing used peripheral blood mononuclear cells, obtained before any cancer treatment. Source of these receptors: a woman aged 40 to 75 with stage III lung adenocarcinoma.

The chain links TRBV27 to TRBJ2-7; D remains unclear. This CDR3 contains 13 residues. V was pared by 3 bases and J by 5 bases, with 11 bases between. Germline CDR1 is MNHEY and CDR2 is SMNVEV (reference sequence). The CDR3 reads CASSFSRVHEQYF. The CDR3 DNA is TGTGCCAGCAGTTTCTCACGGGTCCACGAGCAGTACTTC.

CDR3 nucleotides: TGTGCCATCAGTGAGTCGGGGGGAAACACTGAAGCTTTCTTT. It yields the protein CAISESGGNTEAFF. V is TRBV10-3 and J is TRBJ1-1; D is possibly TRBD1 (5 bases). Trimming shortened V by 0 bases and J by 2 bases, and 7 bases separated the two germline ends. In germline, CDR1 is ENHRY, CDR2 SYGVKD. This CDR3 spans 14 amino acids.

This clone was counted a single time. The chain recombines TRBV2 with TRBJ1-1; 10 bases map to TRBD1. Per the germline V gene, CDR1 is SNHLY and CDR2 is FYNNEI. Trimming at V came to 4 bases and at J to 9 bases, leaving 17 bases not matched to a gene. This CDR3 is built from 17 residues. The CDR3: CASSVLGTGVLGGQAFF. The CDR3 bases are TGTGCCAGCAGTGTTCTTGGGACAGGGGTTCTCGGGGGACAAGCTTTCTTT.

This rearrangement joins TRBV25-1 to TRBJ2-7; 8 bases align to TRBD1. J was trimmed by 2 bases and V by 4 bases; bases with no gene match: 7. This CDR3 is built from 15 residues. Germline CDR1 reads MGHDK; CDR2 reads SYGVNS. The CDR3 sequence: CASSGGTGYTYEQYF. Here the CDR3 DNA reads TGTGCCAGCAGTGGGGGGACAGGCTATACCTACGAGCAGTACTTC.

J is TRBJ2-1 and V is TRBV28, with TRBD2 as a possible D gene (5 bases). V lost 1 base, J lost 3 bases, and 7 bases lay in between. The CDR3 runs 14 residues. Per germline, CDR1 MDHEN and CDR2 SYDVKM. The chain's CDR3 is CASSLFGDYNEQFF. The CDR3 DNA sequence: TGTGCCAGCAGTTTATTCGGGGACTACAATGAGCAGTTCTTC.

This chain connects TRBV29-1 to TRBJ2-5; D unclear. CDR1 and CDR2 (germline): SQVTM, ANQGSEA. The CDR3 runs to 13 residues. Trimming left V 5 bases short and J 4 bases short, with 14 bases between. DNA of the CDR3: TGCAGCGTTTCCTTGATGGTCTCAGAGACCCAGTACTTC. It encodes CSVSLMVSETQYF.

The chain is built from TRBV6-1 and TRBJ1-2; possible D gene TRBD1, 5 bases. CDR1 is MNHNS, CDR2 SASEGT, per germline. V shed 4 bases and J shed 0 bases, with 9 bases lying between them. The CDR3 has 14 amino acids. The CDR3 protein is CASSGQHTNYGYTF. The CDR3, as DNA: TGTGCCAGCAGTGGACAGCACACTAACTATGGCTACACCTTC.

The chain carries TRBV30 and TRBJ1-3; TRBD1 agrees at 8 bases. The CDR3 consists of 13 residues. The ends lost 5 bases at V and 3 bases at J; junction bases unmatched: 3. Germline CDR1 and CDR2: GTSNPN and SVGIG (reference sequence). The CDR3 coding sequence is TGTGCCTGGCGTACAGGGGGTGGAAACACCATATATTTT. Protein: CAWRTGGGNTIYF.

The CDR3 reads CASSDAEWRRGTDTQYF. The CDR3 DNA is TGTGCCAGCAGTGATGCTGAGTGGAGACGAGGCACAGATACGCAGTATTTT. V gene TRBV6-1 combines with J gene TRBJ2-3; D ambiguous. CDR3 length equals 17 residues. Trimming took 3 bases from V and 1 from J, leaving 17 bases between them. The germline CDR1 and CDR2 sequences are MNHNS and SASEGT.

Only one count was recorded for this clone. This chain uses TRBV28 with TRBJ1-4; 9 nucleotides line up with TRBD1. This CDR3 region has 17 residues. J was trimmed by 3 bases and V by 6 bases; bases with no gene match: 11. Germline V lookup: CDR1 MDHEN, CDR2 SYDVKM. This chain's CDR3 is CASSDRGTLRANEKLFF. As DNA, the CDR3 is TGTGCCAGCAGCGACAGGGGGACTTTGCGGGCTAATGAAAAACTGTTTTTT. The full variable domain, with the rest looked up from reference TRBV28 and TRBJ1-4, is DVKVTQSSRYLVKRTGEKVFLECVQDMDHENMFWYRQDPGLGLRLIYFSYDVKMKEKGDIPEGYSVSREKKERFSLILESASTNQTSMYLCASSDRGTLRANEKLFFGSGTQLSVL.

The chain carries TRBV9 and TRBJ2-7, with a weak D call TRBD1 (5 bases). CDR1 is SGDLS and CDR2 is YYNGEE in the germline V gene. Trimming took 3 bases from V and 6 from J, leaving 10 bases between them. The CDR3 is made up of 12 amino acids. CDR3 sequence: CASSAQGTEQYF. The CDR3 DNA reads TGTGCCAGCAGCGCCCAGGGTACCGAGCAGTACTTC.

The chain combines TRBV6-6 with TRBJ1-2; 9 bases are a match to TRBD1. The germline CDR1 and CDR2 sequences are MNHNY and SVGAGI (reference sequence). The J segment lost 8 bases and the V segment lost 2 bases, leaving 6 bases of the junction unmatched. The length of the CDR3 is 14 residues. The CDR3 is CASSYTDRGEGYTF. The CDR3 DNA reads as TGTGCCAGCAGTTACACAGACAGGGGGGAAGGCTACACCTTC.

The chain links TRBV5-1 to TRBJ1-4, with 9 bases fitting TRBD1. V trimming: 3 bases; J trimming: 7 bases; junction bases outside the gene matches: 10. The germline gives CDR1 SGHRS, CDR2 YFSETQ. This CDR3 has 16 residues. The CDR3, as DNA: TGCGCCAGCAGCTCAGGTCCGACAGGGGGGAGTGAAAAACTGTTTTTT. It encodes CASSSGPTGGSEKLFF. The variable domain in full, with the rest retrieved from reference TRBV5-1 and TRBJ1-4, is KAGVTQTPRYLIKTRGQQVTLSCSPISGHRSVSWYQQTPGQGLQFLFEYFSETQRNKGNFPGRFSGRQFSNSRSEMNVSTLELGDSALYLCASSSGPTGGSEKLFFGSGTQLSVL.

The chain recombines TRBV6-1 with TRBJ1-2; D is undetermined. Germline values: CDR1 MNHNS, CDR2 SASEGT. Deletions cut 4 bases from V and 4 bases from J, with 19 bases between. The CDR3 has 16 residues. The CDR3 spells CASSGSSAGYGYGYTF. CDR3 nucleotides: TGTGCCAGCAGTGGGTCTTCAGCGGGCTATGGCTATGGCTACACCTTC.

The CDR3 loop reads CASSHGEETQYF. The CDR3 region has the DNA TGTGCCAGCAGTCACGGAGAAGAGACCCAGTACTTC. This chain connects TRBV27 to TRBJ2-5; D gene uncertain. Trimming pared 5 bases from V and 3 bases from J, leaving 7 bases between. This CDR3 is built from 12 residues. Per germline, CDR1 MNHEY and CDR2 SMNVEV (reference sequence).

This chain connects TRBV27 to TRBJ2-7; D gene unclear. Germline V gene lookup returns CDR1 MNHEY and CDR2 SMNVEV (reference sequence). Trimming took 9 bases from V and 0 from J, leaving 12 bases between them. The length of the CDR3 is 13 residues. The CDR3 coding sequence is TGTGCCAGTGCGGAGATACTCTCCTACGAGCAGTACTTC. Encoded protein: CASAEILSYEQYF.

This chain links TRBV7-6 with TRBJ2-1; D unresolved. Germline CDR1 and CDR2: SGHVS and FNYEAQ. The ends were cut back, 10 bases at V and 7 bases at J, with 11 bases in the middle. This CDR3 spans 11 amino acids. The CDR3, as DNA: TGTGCCACCTACCCACTTAATGAGCAGTTCTTC. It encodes CATYPLNEQFF. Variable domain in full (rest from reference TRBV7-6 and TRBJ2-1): GAGVSQSPRYKVTKRGQDVALRCDPISGHVSLYWYRQALGQGPEFLTYFNYEAQQDKSGLPNDRFSAERPEGSISTLTIQRTEQRDSAMYRCATYPLNEQFFGPGTRLTVL.

The CDR3 is CASSPKVENTEAFF. As DNA, the CDR3 is TGTGCCAGCAGCCCCAAGGTGGAGAACACTGAAGCTTTCTTT. The chain uses TRBV7-3 and TRBJ1-1, with unresolved D. This CDR3 has 14 residues. The germline V gene encodes CDR1 SGHTA and CDR2 FQGTGA. The V and J ends lost 5 bases and 1 base respectively, with 11 bases between them.

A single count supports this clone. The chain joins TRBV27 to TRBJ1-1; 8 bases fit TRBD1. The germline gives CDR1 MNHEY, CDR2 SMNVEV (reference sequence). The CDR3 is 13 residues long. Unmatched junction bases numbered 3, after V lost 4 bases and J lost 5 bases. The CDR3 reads CASSYRGGTEAFF. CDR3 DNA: TGTGCCAGCAGTTACAGGGGGGGGACTGAAGCTTTCTTT.

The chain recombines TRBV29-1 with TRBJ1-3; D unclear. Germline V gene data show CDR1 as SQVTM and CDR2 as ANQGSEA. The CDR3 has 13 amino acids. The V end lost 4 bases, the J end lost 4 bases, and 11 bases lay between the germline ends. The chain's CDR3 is CSVGPPSGNTIYF. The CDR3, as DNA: TGCAGCGTTGGGCCTCCCTCGGGAAACACCATATATTTT.

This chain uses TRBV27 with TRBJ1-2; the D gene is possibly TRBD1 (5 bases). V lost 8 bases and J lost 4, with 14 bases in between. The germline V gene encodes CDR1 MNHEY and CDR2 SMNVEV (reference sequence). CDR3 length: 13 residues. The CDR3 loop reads CASSTVGGYGYTF. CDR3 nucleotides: TGTGCCAGCTCCACAGTGGGGGGCTATGGCTACACCTTC.

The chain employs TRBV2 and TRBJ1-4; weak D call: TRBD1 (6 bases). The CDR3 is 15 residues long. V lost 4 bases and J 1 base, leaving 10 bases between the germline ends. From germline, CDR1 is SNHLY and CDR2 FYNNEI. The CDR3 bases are TGTGCCAGCAGTGTTACCAGGGGAACTAATGAAAAACTGTTTTTT. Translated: CASSVTRGTNEKLFF.

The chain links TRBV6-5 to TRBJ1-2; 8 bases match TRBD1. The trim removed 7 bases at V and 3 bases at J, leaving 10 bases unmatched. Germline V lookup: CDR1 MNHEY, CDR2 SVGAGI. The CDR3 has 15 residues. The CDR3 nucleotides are TGTGCCAGCACCGAAAGGACAGGGAGGTACTATGGCTACACCTTC. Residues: CASTERTGRYYGYTF.

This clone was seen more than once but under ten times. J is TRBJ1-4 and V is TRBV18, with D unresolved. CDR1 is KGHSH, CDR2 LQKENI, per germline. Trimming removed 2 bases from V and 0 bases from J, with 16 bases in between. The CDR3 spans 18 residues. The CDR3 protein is CASSPFSWNSATNEKLFF. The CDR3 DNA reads TGTGCCAGCTCACCATTTAGCTGGAATTCTGCAACTAATGAAAAACTGTTTTTT.

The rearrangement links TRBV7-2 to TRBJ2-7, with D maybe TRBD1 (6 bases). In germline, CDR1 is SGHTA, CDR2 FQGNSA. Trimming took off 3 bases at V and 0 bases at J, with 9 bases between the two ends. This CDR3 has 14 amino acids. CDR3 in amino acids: CASSFRQASYEQYF. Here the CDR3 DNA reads TGTGCCAGCAGCTTTAGACAGGCCTCCTACGAGCAGTACTTC.

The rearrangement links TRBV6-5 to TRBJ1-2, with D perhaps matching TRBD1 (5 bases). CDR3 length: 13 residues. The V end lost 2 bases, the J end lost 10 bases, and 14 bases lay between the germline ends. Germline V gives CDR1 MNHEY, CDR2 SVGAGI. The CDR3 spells CASSYSRGTDYTF. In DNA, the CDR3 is TGTGCCAGCAGTTACAGTAGGGGAACAGACTACACCTTC.